Following are 11 T cell receptor beta chains from one sample sequenced in a study of glioma-infiltrating T cells. TCR alpha and beta CDR3 regions were amplified from RNA using iRepertoire nested multiplex PCR. In TCRdb, the multiplex PCR reads were re-called with MiXCR into one record per CDR3 protein. There are about 200,000 distinct CDR3 sequences in the sample; more than 30% occur only once, and roughly a fifth lies in the top ten. Input material: glioma tissue, nonneoplastic brain tissue, or PBMCs (not recorded which). Receptors were obtained from a human donor with low-grade glioma or glioblastoma, undergoing nonglioma brain surgery, or in good health (not recorded which).

The chain has TRBV12-3 or TRBV12-4 and TRBJ1-1; 11 bases fit TRBD1. The CDR3 length is 14 residues. V trimming: 6 bases; J trimming: 4 bases; junction bases outside the gene matches: 4. As DNA, the CDR3 is TGTGCCAGCAGGGAAGGACAGGGGGCCACTGAAGCTTTCTTT. Encoded protein: CASREGQGATEAFF.

Comments on this clonotype: Being one base from a much bigger clone, this may be a read error. J is TRBJ1-2 and V is TRBV10-3, with no clear D. The germline V gene encodes CDR1 ENHRY and CDR2 SYGVKD. This CDR3 spans 14 amino acids. CDR3 amino acids: CAISEEETNYDYTF. The CDR3 nucleotides read TGTGCCATCAGTGAGGAAGAAACCAACTATGACTACACCTTC.

J is TRBJ2-5 and V is TRBV11-2; either TRBD1 or TRBD2 may supply D (6 bases each). Looked up from germline, CDR1 is SGHAT and CDR2 is FQNNGV. The CDR3 extends over 13 amino acids. V lost 4 bases to trimming and J lost 3 bases, with 9 bases between them. CDR3 DNA sequence: TGTGCCAGCAGCTGGGGGGACAAAGAGACCCAGTACTTC. This encodes CASSWGDKETQYF. The variable domain in full, completed from reference TRBV11-2 and TRBJ2-5, reads EAGVAQSPRYKIIEKRQSVAFWCNPISGHATLYWYQQILGQGPKLLIQFQNNGVVDDSQLPKDRFSAERLKGVDSTLKIQPAKLEDSAVYLCASSWGDKETQYFGPGTRLLVL.

The CDR3 spells CASRAEGAGYEQYF. The CDR3 coding sequence is TGTGCCAGTAGGGCGGAAGGAGCGGGATACGAGCAGTACTTC. The chain couples TRBV19 to TRBJ2-7; the match to TRBD2 covers 7 bases. Trimming removed 6 bases from V and 4 bases from J; junction bases left unmatched: 9. Germline assignment: CDR1 LNHDA and CDR2 SQIVND (reference sequence). The CDR3 runs to 14 residues.

This clonotype was counted at least ten times. The chain employs TRBV6-2 or TRBV6-3 and TRBJ2-3; no clear D gene. CDR3 length: 13 amino acids. V shed 7 bases and J shed 7 bases, with 15 bases lying between them. Germline V gene sequence: CDR1 MNHEY, CDR2 SVGEGT. The CDR3 reads CASKRTESNTQYF. The CDR3 DNA is TGTGCCAGCAAGCGTACCGAGAGCAATACGCAGTATTTT.

This clonotype was picked up many times. This chain links TRBV20-1 with TRBJ1-3; 7 nucleotides agree with TRBD1. Germline CDR1 and CDR2: DFQATT and SNEGSKA (reference sequence). The CDR3 is 14 residues long. Trimming removed 3 bases from V and 0 bases from J; junction bases left unmatched: 2. The CDR3 nucleotides are TGCAGTGCTAGGGACAGGAACTCTGGAAACACCATATATTTT. Protein: CSARDRNSGNTIYF.

This clonotype was seen ten or more times. This chain connects TRBV7-2 to TRBJ1-1; TRBD1 aligns across 7 bases. CDR1 and CDR2 (germline): SGHTA, FQGNSA. This CDR3 has 15 amino acids. V was pared by 5 bases and J by 3 bases, with 9 bases of the junction left unmatched. This chain's CDR3 is CASSLIQGMDTEAFF. The CDR3 nucleotides read TGTGCCAGCAGCCTAATACAGGGGATGGACACTGAAGCTTTCTTT.

In its sample, this clonotype was seen many times. The V and J genes are TRBV6-2 or TRBV6-3 and TRBJ2-3; 8 bases fit TRBD1. The CDR3 loop spans 13 amino acids. In germline, CDR1 is MNHEY, CDR2 SVGEGT. J was trimmed by 7 bases and V by 6 bases; bases with no gene match: 6. CDR3 bases: TGTGCCAGCAGGATGCAGGGGGCGAATACGCAGTATTTT. Protein sequence: CASRMQGANTQYF.

This clonotype appeared a single time. The rearrangement links TRBV27 to TRBJ2-1; 12 bases are shared with TRBD2. Germline V gene lookup returns CDR1 MNHEY and CDR2 SMNVEV (reference sequence). V shed 2 bases and J 7 bases; nucleotides not matched to a gene: 6. There are 16 residues in the CDR3. CDR3 in DNA: TGTGCCAGCAGTTTAGGCGTACTAGCGGGAGGAAATGAGCAGTTCTTC. It encodes CASSLGVLAGGNEQFF.

Many counts were recorded for this clonotype. This chain uses TRBV19 with TRBJ1-2; D perhaps matches TRBD1 (5 bases). The CDR3 runs to 16 residues. Trimming took off 3 bases at V and 4 bases at J, with 18 bases between the two ends. From germline, CDR1 is LNHDA and CDR2 SQIVND (reference sequence). CDR3 sequence: CASSIRVGQGLYGYTF. The CDR3 DNA follows: TGTGCCAGTAGTATCCGAGTCGGACAAGGACTCTATGGCTACACCTTC.

This clonotype was counted once. Being one base from a much bigger clone, this may be a read error. The V call is TRBV4-1, the J call TRBJ1-5, with D possibly being TRBD1 (5 bases). Germline loops: CDR1 MGHRA, CDR2 YSYEKL. This CDR3 is 18 amino acids long. The CDR3 here is CTSSQGKAGIVSNQPQHF. The CDR3 nucleotides read TGCACCAGCAGCCAAGGGAAGGCAGGGATCGTGAGCAATCAGCCCCAGCATTTT.